The clone carrying this T cell receptor (beta chain) was detected many times. Its target is unknown. The memory fraction was CD4+CD45RO+CD25- cells. General study points: Tumor memory CD4+ T cell TCR gene usage clustered with blood and lymph node memory CD4+ cells and lymph node naive CD4+ cells.

Full-length variable regions came from constant-region reverse primers plus semi-nested Nested Universal Primer A PCR. TCRdb reanalysed the 5' RACE reads using MiXCR and keeps one entry per CDR3 protein. The table has 30,000 or so distinct CDR3 sequences, 24% seen once; the top ten hold around 4%. The CDR3 covers 13 residues. The germline CDR1 and CDR2 sequences are MNHNY and SVGAGI (reference sequence). Trimming took 2 bases from V and 9 from J, leaving 13 bases between them. The chain recombines TRBV6-6 with TRBJ2-5; D remains ambiguous. Sequencing was done on a sample of memory CD4+ T cells sorted from blood. As to subset: memory CD4+ T cells, CD4+CD45RO+CD25-. This TCR was recovered from a female donor with breast cancer. The chain's CDR3 is CASSYVGPPAQYF. CDR3 DNA: TGTGCCAGCAGTTACGTTGGCCCCCCGGCCCAGTACTTC.